The 2 T cell receptor beta chains below come from one sample, sequenced in a study of CD8+ T cells in alopecia areata. After isolation, RNA underwent reverse transcription to generate cDNA as the sequencing template. Data came from immunoSEQ multiplex PCR; TCRdb stores just in-frame clones and leaves some out. Of about 120,000 clones in the sample, about 61% are singletons; the top ten hold around 2.8%. Sequences were obtained from CD4+ T cells sorted from blood. These receptors all come from a human donor in good health.

This chain joins TRBV7-9 and TRBJ2-1; 7 bases map to TRBD1. Germline CDR1 and CDR2: SEHNR and FQNEAQ (reference sequence). The CDR3 spans 14 residues. J was trimmed by 6 bases and V by 5 bases; bases with no gene match: 7. CDR3 in amino acids: CASSQGQPGNEQFF. CDR3 DNA: TGTGCCAGCAGCCAGGGACAGCCGGGCAATGAGCAGTTCTTC.

The genes are TRBV18 and TRBJ2-5; D perhaps matches TRBD2 (6 bases). The CDR3 runs to 13 residues. The V end lost 4 bases, the J end lost 10 bases, and 16 bases lay between the germline ends. Looked up from germline, CDR1 is KGHSH and CDR2 is LQKENI. The CDR3 nucleotides read TGTGCCAGCTCACAGTCGGAGCGGGTCCTCCAGTACTTC. Its protein product is CASSQSERVLQYF.